The 29 T cell receptor beta chains below all came from one sample that was sequenced in a study of blood T cell repertoires in COVID-19. The assay was immunoSEQ multiplex PCR, and TCRdb's table has in-frame clones only and misses some. Counted here are under 300,000 clones, around 86% occurring once; the ten biggest clones make up 2% to 2.5%. Specimen: peripheral blood. All receptors come from a young man who had recovered from COVID-19.

The gene calls are TRBV7-9 and TRBJ2-7; D perhaps matches TRBD1 (6 bases). Between the trimmed V and J ends, which lost 4 bases and 2 bases, there was a span of 15 bases. The CDR3 spans 15 residues. The germline V gene has CDR1 SEHNR and CDR2 FQNEAQ (reference sequence). For the CDR3, the DNA is TGTGCCAGCAGCTCGAAGTCAGGGGACACCTACGAGCAGTACTTC. Its protein product is CASSSKSGDTYEQYF.

The chain employs TRBV7-2 and TRBJ2-5, with D possibly matching TRBD2 (6 bases). With 3 bases removed from V and 5 bases from J, the gap between germline ends came to 16 bases. Germline V lookup: CDR1 SGHTA, CDR2 FQGNSA. CDR3 size: 15 residues. The CDR3 nucleotides are TGTGCCAGCAGCTTCCGGCGGGGTTACGGGGAGACCCAGTACTTC. As protein: CASSFRRGYGETQYF. Supplemented by reference TRBV7-2 and TRBJ2-5, the full variable domain reads GAGVSQSPSNKVTEKGKDVELRCDPISGHTALYWYRQSLGQGLEFLIYFQGNSAPDKSGLPSDRFSAERTGGSVSTLTIQRTQQEDSAVYLCASSFRRGYGETQYFGPGTRLLVL.

The chain recombines TRBV20-1 with TRBJ2-7; 11 nucleotides match TRBD2. The junction had 10 bases not matched to a gene; V was cut back by 3 bases and J by 6 bases. Per germline, CDR1 DFQATT and CDR2 SNEGSKA (reference sequence). The CDR3 is 15 amino acids. The CDR3 loop is CSASTSGGTSSEQYF. The CDR3 DNA sequence: TGCAGTGCTAGTACTAGCGGGGGCACGTCGTCCGAGCAGTACTTC.

The chain joins TRBV6-2 or TRBV6-3 to TRBJ2-5, with D unresolved. The CDR3 covers 11 residues. Germline loops: CDR1 MNHEY, CDR2 SVGEGT. V gave up 4 bases and J gave up 5 bases, with 5 bases separating them. CDR3 sequence: CASSSSETQYF. CDR3 in DNA: TGTGCCAGCAGTTCGAGCGAGACCCAGTACTTC.

This rearrangement joins TRBV9 to TRBJ2-7; 9 nucleotides align to TRBD2. With V trimmed by 0 bases and J by 6 bases, 7 bases remained unmatched. CDR1 and CDR2 from the germline V gene are SGDLS and YYNGEE. The CDR3 consists of 15 residues. The CDR3 loop is CASSVALGTSSEQYF. The DNA of the CDR3 is TGTGCCAGCAGCGTAGCCCTCGGGACTAGCTCCGAGCAGTACTTC.

The chain recombines TRBV6-5 with TRBJ1-2; maybe TRBD1 (6 bases). The length of the CDR3 is 12 residues. Germline CDR1 reads MNHEY; CDR2 reads SVGAGI. Trimming took off 8 bases at V and 8 bases at J, with 15 bases between the two ends. The CDR3 loop reads CASGGEGRGYTF. The CDR3, as DNA: TGTGCCAGCGGGGGCGAAGGACGAGGCTACACCTTC.

The chain employs TRBV27 and TRBJ1-2, with 12 bases lining up with TRBD1. Trimming at V came to 6 bases and at J to 7 bases, leaving 9 bases not matched to a gene. The CDR3 loop spans 15 amino acids. CDR1 is MNHEY and CDR2 is SMNVEV in the germline V gene (reference sequence). CDR3 coding DNA: TGTGCCAGCAGCTTCTCCGGGACAGGGGGCAGTGGCTACACCTTC. Translating it yields CASSFSGTGGSGYTF.

The V and J genes are TRBV5-1 and TRBJ2-3; 7 bases are a match to TRBD1. The CDR3 totals 15 residues. J lost 1 base, V lost 0 bases, and 2 bases had no gene match. The germline gives CDR1 SGHRS, CDR2 YFSETQ. The CDR3 region is CASSLGGGGTDTQYF. Written as DNA, the CDR3 is TGCGCCAGCAGCTTGGGAGGGGGCGGCACAGATACGCAGTATTTT. Full variable domain (rest looked up from reference TRBV5-1 and TRBJ2-3): KAGVTQTPRYLIKTRGQQVTLSCSPISGHRSVSWYQQTPGQGLQFLFEYFSETQRNKGNFPGRFSGRQFSNSRSEMNVSTLELGDSALYLCASSLGGGGTDTQYFGPGTRLTVL.

The chain employs TRBV21-1 and TRBJ1-4. TRBV21-1 is noted as a pseudogene. This CDR3 has 13 amino acids. The CDR3 spells CATLGGADEKLFF. The DNA of the CDR3 is TGTGCCACCCTAGGGGGGGCGGATGAAAAACTGTTTTTT.

This clone has more than one count but fewer than ten. The chain carries TRBV6-1 and TRBJ2-2; D unresolved. Trimming cost V 3 bases and J 1 base, with 3 bases left between them. Germline lookup yields CDR1 MNHNS and CDR2 SASEGT. The CDR3 runs 13 residues. The CDR3 coding sequence is TGTGCCAGCAGTGACCTGAACACCGGGGAGCTGTTTTTT. Translated: CASSDLNTGELFF.

The V call is TRBV7-9, the J call TRBJ2-7; 10 bases align to TRBD1. Germline values: CDR1 SEHNR, CDR2 FQNEAQ (reference sequence). The CDR3 runs 15 residues. Trimming at V came to 5 bases and at J to 2 bases, leaving 6 bases not matched to a gene. As DNA, the CDR3 is TGTGCCAGCAGCCTACTTGGACAGGGGGCCTACGAGCAGTACTTC. It specifies CASSLLGQGAYEQYF.

The chain carries TRBV3-1 (or the pseudogene TRBV3-2) and TRBJ2-7; D is unresolved. Germline V gene lookup returns CDR1 LGHDT and CDR2 YNNKEL (reference sequence). Trimming left V 2 bases short and J 6 bases short, with 5 bases between. The CDR3 spans 11 residues. The CDR3 coding sequence is TGTGCCAGCAGCCAAAGGAGCGAGCAGTACTTC. It is translated as CASSQRSEQYF.

This chain connects TRBV19 to TRBJ1-1; the D gene is possibly TRBD1 (6 bases). The CDR3 consists of 13 residues. Trimming left V 4 bases short and J 5 bases short, with 11 bases between. Germline V lookup: CDR1 LNHDA, CDR2 SQIVND (reference sequence). The CDR3 is CASSRQEVTEAFF. CDR3 nucleotides: TGTGCCAGTAGTAGACAGGAAGTGACTGAAGCTTTCTTT.

V is TRBV18 and J is TRBJ1-2; D remains ambiguous. CDR1 KGHSH and CDR2 LQKENI come from the germline V gene. V dropped 0 bases and J dropped 8 bases, with 10 bases sitting between them. The CDR3 loop spans 13 amino acids. The CDR3 spells CASSPPGEGGYTF. DNA for the CDR3: TGTGCCAGCTCACCACCCGGCGAGGGAGGCTACACCTTC.

V usage is TRBV5-6 and J usage is TRBJ1-4; D call uncertain. Trimming pared 3 bases from V and 5 bases from J, leaving 8 bases between. The CDR3 has 13 amino acids. Germline values: CDR1 SGHDT, CDR2 YYEEEE. The CDR3 loop is CASSSNLNEKLFF. CDR3 nucleotide sequence: TGTGCCAGCAGCTCCAATTTGAATGAAAAACTGTTTTTT.

The genes are TRBV18 and TRBJ2-5; D gene unclear. CDR3 length equals 14 residues. In germline, CDR1 is KGHSH, CDR2 LQKENI. The V end was cut by 4 bases, the J end by 5 bases, with 14 bases between. For the CDR3, the DNA is TGTGCCAGCTCACTCGACACCCGTATTGAGACCCAGTACTTC. Translating gives CASSLDTRIETQYF.

J is TRBJ2-3 and V is TRBV7-2, with D possibly matching TRBD2 (6 bases). Trimming pared 0 bases from V and 6 bases from J, leaving 7 bases between. The CDR3 extends over 13 amino acids. Germline CDR1 SGHTA, CDR2 FQGNSA. The CDR3 protein is CASSLARGDTQYF. The CDR3 DNA reads as TGTGCCAGCAGCTTAGCTCGGGGGGATACGCAGTATTTT.

V is TRBV7-6 and J is TRBJ1-2; 7 bases line up with TRBD1. The CDR3 has 13 residues. V lost 5 bases, J lost 3 bases, and 3 bases stayed unmatched. Germline V CDR1 and CDR2: SGHVS, FNYEAQ. CDR3 in DNA: TGTGCCAGCAGCCCGGGGACAGACTATGGCTACACCTTC. This translates into CASSPGTDYGYTF.

The genes are TRBV11-2 and TRBJ1-1; possible D gene TRBD1, 5 bases. V shed 0 bases and J shed 11 bases, with 19 bases lying between them. Germline V gives CDR1 SGHAT, CDR2 FQNNGV. This CDR3 has 15 amino acids. The DNA for the CDR3 is TGTGCCAGCAGCTTAGAAGGACACAGGATGGGGGGGGCTTTCTTT. Its protein is CASSLEGHRMGGAFF.

The V call is TRBV30, the J call TRBJ1-4; TRBD1 agrees at 12 bases. Germline V CDR1 and CDR2: GTSNPN, SVGIG (reference sequence). The CDR3 sequence is 13 residues long. After removal of 5 bases from V and 8 bases from J, the junction contained 3 bases not matched to a gene. This CDR3 reads CAWSGTGGEKLFF. In DNA form, the CDR3 reads TGTGCCTGGTCCGGGACAGGGGGCGAAAAACTGTTTTTT.

The chain joins TRBV2 to TRBJ2-3; TRBD2 matches at 9 bases. V lost 9 bases, J lost 2 bases, and 6 bases stayed unmatched. The CDR3 consists of 14 residues. The germline V gene encodes CDR1 SNHLY and CDR2 FYNNEI. CDR3 residues: CARSGGPNTDTQYF. CDR3 bases: TGTGCCAGGAGCGGGGGGCCTAACACAGATACGCAGTATTTT.

This CDR3 is CASSQAAGVSSTEAFF. The DNA of the CDR3 is TGTGCCAGCAGCCAAGCTGCGGGGGTCTCGAGCACTGAAGCTTTCTTT. J is TRBJ1-1 and V is TRBV3-1 (or the pseudogene TRBV3-2); the D gene is possibly TRBD1 (5 bases). V lost 1 base and J lost 4, with 16 bases in between. CDR1 and CDR2 (germline): LGHDT, YNNKEL (reference sequence). This CDR3 is built from 16 residues.

This chain uses TRBV11-1 with TRBJ1-3; tentatively, D is TRBD1 (5 bases). Germline assignment: CDR1 SGHAT and CDR2 FQDESV (reference sequence). The CDR3 sequence is 15 residues long. The ends were cut back, 4 bases at V and 0 bases at J, with 10 bases in the middle. This CDR3 reads CASSSDIYSGNTIYF. The DNA for the CDR3 is TGTGCCAGCAGCTCGGACATTTACTCTGGAAACACCATATATTTT.

This clone was observed a handful of times. The V call is TRBV10-3, the J call TRBJ2-1; the D gene is possibly TRBD2 (6 bases). The germline V gene encodes CDR1 ENHRY and CDR2 SYGVKD. V lost 7 bases and J 5 bases, leaving 12 bases between the germline ends. The CDR3 has 13 amino acids. The CDR3 DNA reads as TGTGCCATCACGCGGGACCTCAACAATGAGCAGTTCTTC. Amino acids: CAITRDLNNEQFF.

The V and J genes are TRBV9 and TRBJ1-3; no firm D call. The CDR3 has 11 amino acids. Germline V gene lookup returns CDR1 SGDLS and CDR2 YYNGEE. V gave up 4 bases and J gave up 6 bases, with 5 bases separating them. The CDR3 is CASSRENTIYF. Written as DNA, the CDR3 is TGTGCCAGCAGCCGCGAAAACACCATATATTTT.

V usage is TRBV7-2 and J usage is TRBJ1-1; D may be TRBD1 (5 bases). V was clipped by 3 bases and J by 3 bases, with 14 bases between them. Germline loops: CDR1 SGHTA, CDR2 FQGNSA. The CDR3 loop spans 15 amino acids. CDR3 sequence reads: CASSFLTGDHTEAFF. The DNA for the CDR3 is TGTGCCAGCAGCTTCCTCACGGGGGACCACACTGAAGCTTTCTTT.

This chain links TRBV4-1 with TRBJ2-7; D is unresolved. The CDR3 covers 14 residues. V lost 3 bases to trimming and J lost 5 bases, with 14 bases between them. The germline gives CDR1 MGHRA, CDR2 YSYEKL. In DNA, the CDR3 is TGCGCCAGCAGCCACCGAACAGCCTCAGACGAGCAGTACTTC. Its translation is CASSHRTASDEQYF.

The CDR3 region is CASSRIFSGGVGNEQFF. CDR3 nucleotides: TGTGCCAGCAGCCGAATTTTTAGCGGGGGAGTCGGCAATGAGCAGTTCTTC. The rearrangement joins TRBV7-9 to TRBJ2-1; 9 positions agree with TRBD2. The CDR3 covers 17 residues. Germline CDR1 SEHNR, CDR2 FQNEAQ (reference sequence). Trimming removed 5 bases from V and 6 bases from J; junction bases left unmatched: 14. The full variable domain, its missing parts supplied by reference TRBV7-9 and TRBJ2-1, is DTGVSQNPRHKITKRGQNVTFRCDPISEHNRLYWYRQTLGQGPEFLTYFQNEAQLEKSRLLSDRFSAERPKGSFSTLEIQRTEQGDSAMYLCASSRIFSGGVGNEQFFGPGTRLTVL.

V is TRBV18 and J is TRBJ2-7; D call uncertain. The germline V gene has CDR1 KGHSH and CDR2 LQKENI. With 0 bases removed from V and 4 bases from J, the gap between germline ends came to 7 bases. The CDR3 runs 13 residues. The CDR3, as DNA: TGTGCCAGCTCACCACCCCTACTTTACGAGCAGTACTTC. Translating gives CASSPPLLYEQYF.